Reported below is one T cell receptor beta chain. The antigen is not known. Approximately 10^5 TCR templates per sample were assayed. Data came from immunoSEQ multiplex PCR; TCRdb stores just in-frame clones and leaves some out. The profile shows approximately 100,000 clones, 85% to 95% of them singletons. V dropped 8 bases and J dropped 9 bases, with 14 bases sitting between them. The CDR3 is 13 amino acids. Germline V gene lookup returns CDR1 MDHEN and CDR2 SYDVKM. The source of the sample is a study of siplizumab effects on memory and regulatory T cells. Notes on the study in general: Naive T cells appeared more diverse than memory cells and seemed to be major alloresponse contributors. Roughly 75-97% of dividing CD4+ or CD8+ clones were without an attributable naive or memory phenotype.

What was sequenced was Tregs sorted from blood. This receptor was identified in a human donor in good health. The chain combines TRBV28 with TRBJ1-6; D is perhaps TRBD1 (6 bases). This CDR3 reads CASGSGVVSPLHF. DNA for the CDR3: TGTGCCAGCGGTTCAGGGGTGGTTTCACCCCTCCACTTT.